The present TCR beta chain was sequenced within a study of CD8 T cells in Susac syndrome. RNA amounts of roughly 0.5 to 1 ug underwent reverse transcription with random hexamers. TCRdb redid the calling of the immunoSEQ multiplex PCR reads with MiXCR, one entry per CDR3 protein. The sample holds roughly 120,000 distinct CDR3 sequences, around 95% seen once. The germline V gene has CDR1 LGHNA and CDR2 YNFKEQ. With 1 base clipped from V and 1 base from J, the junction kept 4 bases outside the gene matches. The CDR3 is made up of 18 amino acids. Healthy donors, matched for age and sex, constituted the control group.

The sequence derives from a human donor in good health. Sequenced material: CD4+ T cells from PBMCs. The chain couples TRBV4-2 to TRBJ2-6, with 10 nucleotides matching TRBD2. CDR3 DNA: TGTGCCAGCAGCCAAGCCCCACTAGCGGGATCTGGGGCCAACGTCCTGACTTTC. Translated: CASSQAPLAGSGANVLTF.